A selection of T cell receptor beta chains follows, all from one sample in a study of cytomegalovirus exposure and HLA in healthy donors. Method: immunoSEQ multiplex PCR; TCRdb's copy keeps in-frame clones and lacks some. The repertoire includes roughly 180,000 clones, 60% to 85% of them detected once, and about 2.7% sits in the top ten. The sequencing input was PBMCs. These receptors were taken from a male donor in good health and CMV-seronegative. CDR3s include the opening cysteine and the closing phenylalanine or tryptophan. The D gene is left open where the match is weak. Expanded clones get a size class; other rows say once, few or many, or leave the size out.

>TRBJ1-4|-|TRBV5-1|-
CASSLEGGNGEKLFF
TGCGCCAGCAGCTTGGAGGGCGGGAATGGGGAAAAACTGTTTTTT
>TRBJ2-1|-|TRBV6-5|TRBD1
CASSSDRENSNEQFF
TGTGCCAGCAGCTCGGACAGGGAAAATAGCAATGAGCAGTTCTTC
>TRBJ2-1|-|TRBV4-3|TRBD2
CASSQDLGGSPFF
TGCGCCAGCAGCCAAGATCTTGGCGGGAGTCCTTTCTTC
>TRBJ2-1|few|TRBV7-2|-
CASSLAEVSEQFF
TGTGCCAGCAGCTTAGCGGAGGTTAGTGAGCAGTTCTTC
>TRBJ1-6|-|TRBV6-1|TRBD1
CASREQGYNSPLHF
TGTGCCAGCAGGGAACAGGGGTATAATTCACCCCTCCACTTT
>TRBJ2-1|few|TRBV7-3|TRBD2
CASSPIAGGYNEQFF
TGTGCCAGCAGCCCGATAGCGGGAGGGTACAATGAGCAGTTCTTC
>TRBJ1-6|few|TRBV6-1|-
CASSEKGVSPYSPLHF
TGTGCCAGCAGTGAAAAGGGGGTGTCCCCCTATTCACCCCTCCACTTT
>TRBJ2-7|few|TRBV18|-
CASSPTAGDISYEQYF
TGTGCCAGCTCACCAACTGCAGGGGACATATCCTACGAGCAGTACTTC
>TRBJ1-4|few|TRBV5-1|-
CASSLARATNEKLFF
TGCGCCAGCAGCTTGGCCCGTGCAACTAATGAAAAACTGTTTTTT
>TRBJ2-1|-|TRBV10-2|TRBD2
CASSEAGANEQFF
TGCGCCAGCAGTGAGGCGGGAGCTAATGAGCAGTTCTTC
>TRBJ2-1|-|TRBV2|-
CASSPDSPGEQFF
TGTGCCAGCAGCCCGGACTCCCCGGGGGAGCAGTTCTTC
>TRBJ2-1|-|TRBV18|TRBD1
CASSARGQGASYNEQFF
TGTGCCAGCTCAGCCAGGGGACAGGGGGCTTCCTACAATGAGCAGTTCTTC
>TRBJ1-1|-|TRBV5-6|-
CASKQALMNTEAFF
TGTGCCAGCAAACAAGCGCTTATGAACACTGAAGCTTTCTTT
>TRBJ1-4|-|TRBV9|-
CASSGGVATNEKLFF
TGTGCCAGCAGCGGGGGGGTTGCAACTAATGAAAAACTGTTTTTT
>TRBJ2-1|-|TRBV30|TRBD2
CAWRGLAGVNEQFF
TGTGCCTGGAGAGGGCTAGCGGGAGTTAATGAGCAGTTCTTC
>TRBJ1-1|few|TRBV27|TRBD1
CASSLIAGGTEAFF
TGTGCCAGCAGTTTAATAGCAGGGGGCACTGAAGCTTTCTTT
>TRBJ2-1|-|TRBV19|TRBD2
CASSNSGSPANEQFF
TGTGCCAGTAGTAACAGCGGGAGTCCCGCCAATGAGCAGTTCTTC
>TRBJ1-1|-|TRBV7-2|-
CASSLVERNTEAFF
TGTGCCAGCAGCTTAGTCGAGAGGAACACTGAAGCTTTCTTT
>TRBJ1-2|few|TRBV28|-
CASSPNGLINYGYTF
TGTGCCAGCAGTCCAAATGGACTGATTAACTATGGCTACACCTTC
>TRBJ1-6|-|TRBV29-1|-
CSVAPTEGSPLHF
TGCAGCGTTGCCCCGACAGAAGGGTCACCCCTCCACTTT
>TRBJ2-5|few|TRBV30|-
CAWSPARLQETQYF
TGTGCCTGGAGTCCCGCGCGCCTTCAAGAGACCCAGTACTTC
>TRBJ2-7|few|TRBV6-1|-
CASSTDTLSYEQYF
TGTGCCAGCAGTACAGATACCCTCTCCTACGAGCAGTACTTC